This T cell receptor (beta chain) was captured in a study of post-analysis software for immune sequencing data. Worth noting for this clonotype: Its specificity is not known.

Germline CDR1 and CDR2: SGHRS and YFSETQ. The V and J ends lost 3 bases and 2 bases respectively, with 15 bases between them. The CDR3 is 15 amino acids. General observations from the study: Controls showed lower frequencies than patients for 5 or 6 TRBV segments, and TRBV5-6, TRBV5-1 and TRBV20-1 were among these.

Unique molecular identifiers were built into the TCR beta cDNA libraries. TCRdb redid the calling of the PCR reads with MiXCR, one entry per CDR3 protein. Altogether some 890,000 distinct CDR3 sequences are present, about 53% being singletons, with the ten largest covering 4.6%. Input material: blood. This chain connects TRBV5-1 to TRBJ2-7; the D gene could be TRBD1 or TRBD2 (5 bases each). This clonotype originated in a girl between 5 and 17 years old with multiple sclerosis. Written as DNA, the CDR3 is TGCGCCAGCAGCTCCATATCCGGGACCACCTACGAGCAGTACTTC. It codes for CASSSISGTTYEQYF.